The present T cell receptor beta chain was sequenced within a study of chemoradiotherapy in HPV16-positive cancers. The assay was immunoSEQ multiplex PCR, and TCRdb's table has in-frame clones only and misses some. There are around 19,000 clones in the sample; 90% occur only once, and roughly 13% lies in the top ten. Per germline, CDR1 MNHNS and CDR2 SASEGT. V gave up 7 bases and J gave up 4 bases, with 8 bases separating them. This CDR3 region has 12 residues. As to this clone: What it recognizes is unknown.

General study points: HPV-specific T cells were functionally defined from only two HPV16-positive patients.

The receptor comes from a human donor with HPV-associated anogenital cancer. The V and J genes are TRBV6-1 and TRBJ1-3; D gene uncertain. The sample was blood, taken from a patient who underwent chemoradiotherapy. The CDR3 nucleotides are TGTGCCAGCATATCCGACGGAAACACCATATATTTT. Its protein is CASISDGNTIYF.